Shown below are 9 T cell receptor beta chains from a single sample sequenced in a study of blood T cell repertoires in COVID-19. TCRdb's table, derived via immunoSEQ multiplex PCR, lists solely in-frame clones and lacks some. The table has about 81,000 clones, roughly four fifths seen once; the top ten hold about an eighth. The sample taken for sequencing was peripheral blood. Receptors originate from a human donor in a cohort sampled during active COVID-19.

This rearrangement joins TRBV7-9 to TRBJ2-7, with 8 bases lining up with TRBD1. Trimming removed 4 bases from V and 4 bases from J; junction bases left unmatched: 6. Germline CDR1 SEHNR, CDR2 FQNEAQ (reference sequence). The CDR3 is made up of 14 amino acids. In DNA, the CDR3 is TGTGCCAGCAGCTCTGGACAGGGCTCATACGAGCAGTACTTC. Its protein is CASSSGQGSYEQYF.

The V and J genes are TRBV7-9 and TRBJ1-2, with TRBD1 identical over 7 bases. Germline V lookup: CDR1 SEHNR, CDR2 FQNEAQ (reference sequence). V gave up 5 bases and J gave up 2 bases; unmatched junction bases: 2. The CDR3 spans 13 residues. The DNA of the CDR3 is TGTGCCAGCAGCCCGACAGGGAACTATGGCTACACCTTC. Translated: CASSPTGNYGYTF. Full variable domain (remainder filled in from reference TRBV7-9 and TRBJ1-2): DTGVSQNPRHKITKRGQNVTFRCDPISEHNRLYWYRQTLGQGPEFLTYFQNEAQLEKSRLLSDRFSAERPKGSFSTLEIQRTEQGDSAMYLCASSPTGNYGYTFGSGTRLTVV.

The gene calls are TRBV6-5 and TRBJ2-1, with D uncertain. CDR3 length: 16 residues. V lost 0 bases and J 8 bases, leaving 17 bases between the germline ends. Per the germline V gene, CDR1 is MNHEY and CDR2 is SVGAGI. The DNA of the CDR3 is TGTGCCAGCAGTTACTCGCCCAGCGTCCGGGTCTATGAGCAGTTCTTC. Translated: CASSYSPSVRVYEQFF.

V is TRBV7-9 and J is TRBJ1-1; 7 bases are shared with TRBD1. The CDR3 sequence is 15 residues long. V lost 5 bases, J lost 5 bases, and 11 bases stayed unmatched. Germline V lookup: CDR1 SEHNR, CDR2 FQNEAQ (reference sequence). The CDR3 DNA reads TGTGCCAGCAGCCCGGGGGACAGCCAGGGGACTGAAGCTTTCTTT. Amino acids: CASSPGDSQGTEAFF.

A single count supports this clone. The V call is TRBV11-2, the J call TRBJ2-2; 8 nucleotides line up with TRBD1. The trim removed 4 bases at V and 4 bases at J, leaving 11 bases unmatched. This CDR3 region has 17 residues. Germline V CDR1 and CDR2: SGHAT, FQNNGV. CDR3 nucleotide sequence: TGTGCCAGCAGCTCTAGAGGACAGGGAGTCTCCACCGGGGAGCTGTTTTTT. Protein: CASSSRGQGVSTGELFF.

V usage is TRBV7-3 and J usage is TRBJ2-3; 14 bases line up with TRBD2. The CDR3 runs to 13 residues. V trimming: 5 bases; J trimming: 14 bases; junction bases outside the gene matches: 6. Germline V CDR1 and CDR2: SGHTA, FQGTGA. The CDR3 bases are TGTGCCAGCAGCAGGACTAGCGGGGGGTCGAGGTATTTT. It encodes CASSRTSGGSRYF.

This clone was observed a single time. This sequence joins TRBV18 and TRBJ1-4; D gene ambiguous. Trimming left V 5 bases short and J 0 bases short, with 7 bases between. From germline, CDR1 is KGHSH and CDR2 LQKENI. The CDR3 runs 14 residues. CDR3 DNA: TGTGCCAGCTCAGATTCAGCAACTAATGAAAAACTGTTTTTT. Encoded protein: CASSDSATNEKLFF.

V gene TRBV28 combines with J gene TRBJ1-5; D ambiguous. Trimming took 6 bases from V and 3 from J, leaving 21 bases between them. Germline V lookup: CDR1 MDHEN, CDR2 SYDVKM. The CDR3 has 17 amino acids. DNA for the CDR3: TGTGCCAGCAGACAGACGGCTTTATACCAGTCCAATCAGCCCCAGCATTTT. It yields the protein CASRQTALYQSNQPQHF. Supplemented by reference TRBV28 and TRBJ1-5, the full variable domain reads DVKVTQSSRYLVKRTGEKVFLECVQDMDHENMFWYRQDPGLGLRLIYFSYDVKMKEKGDIPEGYSVSREKKERFSLILESASTNQTSMYLCASRQTALYQSNQPQHFGDGTRLSIL.

This clone was counted a few times. V usage is TRBV2 and J usage is TRBJ1-6; TRBD1 matches at 8 bases. Germline CDR1 SNHLY, CDR2 FYNNEI. CDR3 length equals 13 residues. V dropped 10 bases and J dropped 5; count of bases not matched to a gene: 4. The CDR3 DNA sequence: TGTGCCACCATGGACAGGGATAATTCACCCCTCCACTTT. Translating it yields CATMDRDNSPLHF.